A selection of T cell receptor beta chains follows, all from one sample in a study of vaccination and CD4 T cells after COVID-19. The antigens of these receptors remain unknown. TCRdb recomputed calls from the PCR reads with MiXCR, one row per CDR3 protein. This table holds roughly 7,000 distinct CDR3 sequences, 52% found once. What was sequenced was CD4+ T cells from blood, cultured in vitro. The receptors were gathered from a human donor in good health. Both conserved end residues are part of each CDR3. Each record gives: V gene, J gene, CDR3 protein.

V gene: TRBV6-1; J gene: TRBJ2-7; CDR3 protein: CASSPGTGIYEQYF
V gene: TRBV12-3/TRBV12-4; J gene: TRBJ2-3; CDR3 protein: CASSLLAGGADTQYF
V gene: TRBV6-1; J gene: TRBJ1-2; CDR3 protein: CASSEGPQYGYTF
V gene: TRBV27; J gene: TRBJ2-1; CDR3 protein: CASSLSATPMNNEQFF
V gene: TRBV10-3; J gene: TRBJ1-2; CDR3 protein: CAISERRTGENYGYTF
V gene: TRBV20-1; J gene: TRBJ2-2; CDR3 protein: CSARDRGGGTGELFF
V gene: TRBV6-1; J gene: TRBJ1-1; CDR3 protein: CASTKTNTEAFF
V gene: TRBV10-3; J gene: TRBJ2-6; CDR3 protein: CATSHSQRAGANVLTF
V gene: TRBV12-3/TRBV12-4; J gene: TRBJ2-7; CDR3 protein: CASSKTGDEQYF
V gene: TRBV19; J gene: TRBJ1-5; CDR3 protein: CASSIEVPGQGLVKPQHF
V gene: TRBV20-1; J gene: TRBJ1-1; CDR3 protein: CSAKTGEWVHTEAFF
V gene: TRBV20-1; J gene: TRBJ2-7; CDR3 protein: CSASNPTSYEQYF
V gene: TRBV5-1; J gene: TRBJ1-6; CDR3 protein: CASRTTGPDNSPLHF
V gene: TRBV6-1; J gene: TRBJ1-1; CDR3 protein: CASRRIGVGAFF
V gene: TRBV27; J gene: TRBJ1-2; CDR3 protein: CASSWGTGGRYTF
V gene: TRBV6-1; J gene: TRBJ2-3; CDR3 protein: CASGGSQDTQYF
V gene: TRBV19; J gene: TRBJ1-5; CDR3 protein: CASSLAGRSQPQHF
V gene: TRBV28; J gene: TRBJ1-5; CDR3 protein: CASNPGQYNQPQHF
V gene: TRBV11-2; J gene: TRBJ1-2; CDR3 protein: CASSLAGWTGIWGYTF
V gene: TRBV20-1; J gene: TRBJ1-5; CDR3 protein: CSAIGTGTGRSNQPQHF
V gene: TRBV7-8; J gene: TRBJ1-1; CDR3 protein: CASSLAAPGAEAFF
V gene: TRBV2; J gene: TRBJ2-1; CDR3 protein: CASTTGAVREQFF
V gene: TRBV7-9; J gene: TRBJ1-1; CDR3 protein: CASSYDRNTEAFF
V gene: TRBV19; J gene: TRBJ1-1; CDR3 protein: CASSIAGQNTEAFF
V gene: TRBV10-2; J gene: TRBJ1-2; CDR3 protein: CASSGGRAYGYTF
V gene: TRBV20-1; J gene: TRBJ2-1; CDR3 protein: CSARPRTSYNEQFF
V gene: TRBV29-1; J gene: TRBJ1-1; CDR3 protein: CSVVEYVAFF
V gene: TRBV20-1; J gene: TRBJ1-1; CDR3 protein: CSARDSGLGYTEAFF
V gene: TRBV12-3/TRBV12-4; J gene: TRBJ2-1; CDR3 protein: CASSVPPGQGFNEQFF
V gene: TRBV6-1; J gene: TRBJ1-6; CDR3 protein: CAIQGRYNSPLHF
V gene: TRBV11-2; J gene: TRBJ1-5; CDR3 protein: CASSLDQAGSGSNQPQHF
V gene: TRBV19; J gene: TRBJ1-1; CDR3 protein: CASSISLNLNTEAFF
V gene: TRBV11-3; J gene: TRBJ2-1; CDR3 protein: CASSLGPLDEQFF
V gene: TRBV20-1; J gene: TRBJ2-2; CDR3 protein: CSAGPGGGNTGELFF
V gene: TRBV6-2/TRBV6-3; J gene: TRBJ1-2; CDR3 protein: CASSLQGRLGYTF
V gene: TRBV7-2; J gene: TRBJ2-5; CDR3 protein: CASSLVAGNGETQYF
V gene: TRBV27; J gene: TRBJ2-1; CDR3 protein: CASSLYTGWDEQFF
V gene: TRBV7-2; J gene: TRBJ2-1; CDR3 protein: CASSSSTSRDEQFF
V gene: TRBV11-3; J gene: TRBJ1-1; CDR3 protein: CASSLTLGPNTEAFF